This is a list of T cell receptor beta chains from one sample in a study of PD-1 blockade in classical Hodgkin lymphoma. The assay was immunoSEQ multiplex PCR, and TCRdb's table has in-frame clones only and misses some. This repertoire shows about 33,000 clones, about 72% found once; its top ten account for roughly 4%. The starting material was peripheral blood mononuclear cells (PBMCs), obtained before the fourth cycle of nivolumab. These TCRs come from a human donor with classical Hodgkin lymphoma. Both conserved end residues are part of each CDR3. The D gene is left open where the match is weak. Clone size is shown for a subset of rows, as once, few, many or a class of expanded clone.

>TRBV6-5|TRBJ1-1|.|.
TGTGCCAGCAGCATAGGGGTGGGGAACACTGAAGCTTTCTTT
CASSIGVGNTEAFF
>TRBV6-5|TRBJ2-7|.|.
TGTGCCAGCAGTTCCAGATTCGAGCAGTACTTC
CASSSRFEQYF
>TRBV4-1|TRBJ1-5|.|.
TGCGCCAGCAGCCCCCACCAAAGCAATCAGCCCCAGCATTTT
CASSPHQSNQPQHF
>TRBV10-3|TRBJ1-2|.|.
TGTGCCACCTCGGACAGAAATGGGGGGATATATGGCTACACCTTC
CATSDRNGGIYGYTF
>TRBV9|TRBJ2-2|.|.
TGTGCCAGCAGCCAAGACAGGAACACCGGGGAGCTGTTTTTT
CASSQDRNTGELFF
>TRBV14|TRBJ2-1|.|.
TGTGCCAGCAGCCAAGAGGGGGCACCTTTCTTC
CASSQEGAPFF
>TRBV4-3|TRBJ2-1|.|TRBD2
TGCGCCAGCAGCCGGGGACTAGCGGAGGCAAACAATGAGCAGTTCTTC
CASSRGLAEANNEQFF
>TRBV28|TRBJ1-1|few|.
TGTGCCAGCAGTAACCTGAATCAAGCTTTCTTT
CASSNLNQAFF
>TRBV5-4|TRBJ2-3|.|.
TGTGCCAGCAGCGACCAGACCCATACGCAGTATTTT
CASSDQTHTQYF
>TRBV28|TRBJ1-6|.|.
TGTGCCAGCAGAGCCGCCGGGGCAAGGTCACCCCTCCACTTT
CASRAAGARSPLHF
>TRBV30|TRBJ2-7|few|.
TGTGCCTGGTGGGCGGTAAGCTCCTACGAGCAGTACTTC
CAWWAVSSYEQYF
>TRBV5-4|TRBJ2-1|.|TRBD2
TGTGCCAGCAGCCCGCCTAGCGGGAGTTCCTCCTACAATGAGCAGTTCTTC
CASSPPSGSSSYNEQFF
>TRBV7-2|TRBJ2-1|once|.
TGTGCCAGCCAACAAGAGGTTGGTGAGCAGTTCTTC
CASQQEVGEQFF
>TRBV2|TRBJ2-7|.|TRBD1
TGTGCCAGCTTTGGGGGGACAGGTCTTTACGAGCAGTACTTC
CASFGGTGLYEQYF
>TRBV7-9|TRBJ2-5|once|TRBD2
TGTGCCAGCAGCCCCAGCGGGGGCCTTCAAGAGACCCAGTACTTC
CASSPSGGLQETQYF
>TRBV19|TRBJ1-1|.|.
TGTGCCAGTAGTATGATCGGGGTTCCCACTGAAGCTTTCTTT
CASSMIGVPTEAFF
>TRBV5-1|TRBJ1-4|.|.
TGCGCCAGCAGCTTGGCCATGGGGGATGAAAAACTGTTTTTT
CASSLAMGDEKLFF
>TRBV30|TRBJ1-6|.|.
TGTGCCTGGAGTGTGGGGGGGGGACACAGAAATTCACCCCTCCACTTT
CAWSVGGGHRNSPLHF
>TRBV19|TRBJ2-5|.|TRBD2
TGTGCCAGTAGTACCATGTTTAGCGGGAGGGGTCAAGAGACCCAGTACTTC
CASSTMFSGRGQETQYF
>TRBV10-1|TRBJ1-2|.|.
TGCGCCAGCAACCCTCCGACAGATCTAAACTATGGCTACACCTTC
CASNPPTDLNYGYTF
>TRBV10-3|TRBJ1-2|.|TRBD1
TGTGCCATCAGTGGACAGGGGTTGGAAGGCTACACCTTC
CAISGQGLEGYTF
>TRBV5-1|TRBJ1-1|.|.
TGCGCCAGCAGCTTTTCACAGGGTGGGTATGCTTTCTTT
CASSFSQGGYAFF
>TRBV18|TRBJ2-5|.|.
TGTGCCAGCTCACCAGCGCTTCAAGAGACCCAGTACTTC
CASSPALQETQYF
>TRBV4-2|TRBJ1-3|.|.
TGTGCCAGCAGCCAAGAGATGCTGTCTCCAGGGAGGCTTTCCTCTGGAAACACCATATATTTT
CASSQEMLSPGRLSSGNTIYF
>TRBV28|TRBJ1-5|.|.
TGTGCCAGCAGTTTCGGGACGACTAGCAATCAGCCCCAGCATTTT
CASSFGTTSNQPQHF
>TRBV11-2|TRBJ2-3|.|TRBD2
TGTGCCAGCAGCTTAGCGGGTTATTCGGGGGGGCCCACCGCTGATACGCAGTATTTT
CASSLAGYSGGPTADTQYF
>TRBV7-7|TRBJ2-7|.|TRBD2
TGTGCTAGCAGCCCAGGGGATAGCGGGACCTACGAGCAGTACTTC
CASSPGDSGTYEQYF
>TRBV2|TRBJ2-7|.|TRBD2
TGTGCCAGCAGTGAAGGCCCCCTACTAGCGGGAGGGTTCGACGAGCAGTACTTC
CASSEGPLLAGGFDEQYF
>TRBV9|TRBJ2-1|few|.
TGTGCCAGCAGCGAGAGGGAGTACTCCTACAATGAGCAGTTCTTC
CASSEREYSYNEQFF
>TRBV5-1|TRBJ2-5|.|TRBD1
TGCGCCAGCAGCTTGGGACCGGGACAGGGGGGACAAGAGACCCAGTACTTC
CASSLGPGQGGQETQYF
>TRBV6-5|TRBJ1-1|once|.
TGTGCCAGCAGTTACTATGGACAGGAAGCTTTCTTT
CASSYYGQEAFF
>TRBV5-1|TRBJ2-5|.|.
TGCGCCAGCAGCTTGCATGTGGGGGGTCAAGAGACCCAGTACTTC
CASSLHVGGQETQYF
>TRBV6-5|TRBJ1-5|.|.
TGTGCCAGCAGTTACTCGACTTCCCAGCCCCAGCATTTT
CASSYSTSQPQHF
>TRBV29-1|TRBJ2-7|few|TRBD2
TGCAGCGCCGAACTAGCGGGGGACCGTCACGAGCAGTACTTC
CSAELAGDRHEQYF
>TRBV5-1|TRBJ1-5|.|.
TGCGCCAGCAGCATCACAGTCAATCAGCCCCAGCATTTT
CASSITVNQPQHF